This T cell receptor (beta chain) was retrieved from a study of blood T cell repertoires in COVID-19. Study at large: PBMCs, B-cell-depleted T cells, or T cells were the source of the cDNA or gDNA that made up the material.

The table came from immunoSEQ multiplex PCR; TCRdb's copy has only in-frame clones and leaves some out. The sample has tens of thousands of clones; under 85% are singletons. This CDR3 comprises 13 residues. Germline CDR1 and CDR2: MGHRA and YSYEKL. V lost 0 bases, J lost 5 bases, and 7 bases lay in between. The specimen sequenced was peripheral blood. The chain uses TRBV4-1 and TRBJ1-2; D not resolved. The receptor was derived from a woman aged 80 or over with active or convalescent COVID-19. CDR3 in amino acids: CASSQDLRYGYTF. CDR3 DNA: TGCGCCAGCAGCCAAGATTTACGGTATGGCTACACCTTC.